This note documents a single T cell receptor beta chain sequence. Its specificity is unknown. TCRdb ran MiXCR on the RT-PCR reads and lists one entry per CDR3 protein. The sample gives about 500,000 distinct CDR3 sequences, 10% to 15% of which show up once; around 13% is in the top ten. The data originate from a study of response to subunit inactivated influenza vaccine. Germline V lookup: CDR1 LGHDT, CDR2 YNNKEL (reference sequence). The CDR3 is 14 residues long. Trimming took 6 bases from V and 7 from J; bases not matched to a gene: 11. Whole-study results and caveats: The authors proposed limited new T cell recruitment per seasonal influenza vaccination.

The sample consisted of PBMCs from blood, taken more than 35 days after vaccination. The V gene is TRBV3-1, the J gene TRBJ2-7, with TRBD1 matching 8 bases. The clonotype comes from a man aged 50-59 years who received an inactivated influenza vaccine. As DNA, the CDR3 is TGTGCCAGCAGACCTCAGGGGGCGCAAGGGGAGCAGTACTTC. Its protein product is CASRPQGAQGEQYF.